This T cell receptor (beta chain) was captured by sequencing in a study of T cell responses to AZD1222 COVID-19 vaccine (dated by TCRdb to 2020 to 2023). Some background on the complete study: AZD1222 recipients with second doses at about 4 weeks or about 12 weeks were pooled, because spike-specific TCR depth and breadth did not differ between schedules. TCR sequencing was performed for 230 to 250 trial participants, of whom around 200 were given two doses of AZD1222 and 26 were given two doses of MenACWY control vaccine. Trial participants were enrolled by age into 18-55, 56-69 and 70-plus year subgroups, with roughly 150, 30 and 60 TCR-sequenced participants respectively. Results the study describes overall, beyond this receptor: Reportedly, almost half of the unique spike-specific TCRs recognized epitopes lying outside the regions that are mutated in the B.1.351 and B.1.1.7 variants. Conclusions about previously exposed vaccinees are limited, since just 5 to 7 AZD1222 recipients were seropositive for SARS-CoV-2 at baseline. Participants were mostly white British and included more females than males, and it was suggested by the authors that clonal diversity may have been underestimated. After two AZD1222 doses, both the breadth and the depth of spike-specific TCRs were significantly higher than at day 0 and than in MenACWY recipients. The 56-69-year group was small, and its depth increase did not reach significance, likely because of low power. The vaccine-associated CD4 TCRs covered the entire spike protein, and the dominant responses fell in regions 160-218 and 743-854. Because no day 14 peak-response samples were available, the repertoires could be characterized only after the peak T cell response.

Reading the label with the study, this specimen's time point is: baseline before first vaccination. Vaccinee samples were obtained from the UK trials COV001 and COV002, which included a single-blind randomized controlled phase 2/3 trial of AZD1222 (ChAdOx1 nCoV-19) in healthy adults. For TCRbeta chain sequencing, PBMC samples from trial participants were taken at day 0 and at day 28 after the second dose. The CDR3 regions of human TCRbeta chains were analyzed by immunosequencing. The original pipeline was this. Repertoire TCRs were matched against a reference library of SARS-CoV-2-specific TCRs generated with the MIRA antigen-specificity platform. Breadth was defined as the fraction of unique TCRs that were SARS-CoV-2-associated, and depth was defined as the fraction of total T cells that were SARS-CoV-2-associated. Each spike-specific TCR was assigned to its reactive spike region and to a CD4 or CD8 class using the MIRA data. Log10-transformed breadth and depth values were compared by one-way ANOVA with Sidak's multiple comparisons tests. Not all clones reach the TCRdb copy of this immuneACCESS table, which keeps in-frame sequences only. Checked studies attribute under half of the gap to unresolved V genes and leave the rest unexplained. V and J calls plus clone size are reproduced from that table; the DNA served to infer D and trimming. In all, the sample holds 75,000 to 100,000 clones, and approximately 90% of those were seen once. The top ten hold around 3% of the sample.

The germline V end is reduced by 6 bases and the J end by 6 bases; junction bases left unmatched: 9. From its cysteine to its phenylalanine, the CDR3 spans 15 amino acids. The sequence is cut down to CDR3 DNA, 45 bases in frame from base 1. CDR1 and CDR2, per the germline V gene, are MDHEN and SYDVKM. As regards this clone: There is no known antigen for this receptor. Base qualities are not provided; no much larger clone lies one nucleotide away.

The rearranged segments are TRBV28 and TRBJ2-5; a stretch of 11 junction bases matches TRBD1. Here the sequenced sample was peripheral blood, taken on day 0 of AZD1222 vaccination. This sequence was found in an adult in good health. The DNA sequence is given as TGTGCCAGCAGCACCCCGGGACAGGGGGTAAAGACCCAGTACTTC. This encodes CASSTPGQGVKTQYF.